The 25 T cell receptor beta chains reported below all come from one sample, sequenced in a study of blood T cell repertoires in COVID-19. Profiled with immunoSEQ multiplex PCR; TCRdb holds only in-frame clones, not every one. The repertoire holds 310,000 or so clones, with roughly 90% as singletons. Sequenced: peripheral blood. The receptors shown here come from a woman aged 50 to 60 with active or convalescent COVID-19.

This clone was detected only a few times. The gene calls are TRBV25-1 and TRBJ1-2, with 7 nucleotides matching TRBD1. The CDR3 has 15 residues. With V trimmed by 3 bases and J by 2 bases, 6 bases remained unmatched. In germline, CDR1 is MGHDK, CDR2 SYGVNS. CDR3 loop: CASSEQTGSNYGYTF. The CDR3 DNA follows: TGTGCCAGCAGTGAGCAGACAGGGTCAAACTATGGCTACACCTTC.

This clone was seen a single time. The J gene is TRBJ2-3, the V gene TRBV24-1, with D possibly TRBD2 on 5 matching bases. The CDR3 is made up of 12 amino acids. Germline V gives CDR1 KGHDR, CDR2 SFDVKD. V was pared by 5 bases and J by 7 bases, with 9 bases between. The CDR3 here is CATSVAGNTQYF. In nucleotides, the CDR3 is TGTGCCACCAGTGTGGCCGGGAATACGCAGTATTTT.

V usage is TRBV3-1 (or the pseudogene TRBV3-2) and J usage is TRBJ2-7; 13 bases align to TRBD2. The CDR3 has 15 residues. Trimming at V came to 3 bases and at J to 4 bases, leaving 3 bases not matched to a gene. Germline loops: CDR1 LGHDT, CDR2 YNNKEL (reference sequence). DNA of the CDR3: TGTGCCAGCAGCCAGGGACTAGCGGGAAGGTACGAGCAGTACTTC. It specifies CASSQGLAGRYEQYF.

Remarks on this clone: Other DNA sequences of this sample code for an identical CDR3. The rearrangement links TRBV4-1 to TRBJ2-3; TRBD2 might be the D (5 bases). V lost 1 base and J lost 0, with 5 bases in between. The germline V gene encodes CDR1 MGHRA and CDR2 YSYEKL. This CDR3 spans 14 amino acids. CDR3 loop: CASSQGTSTDTQYF. The CDR3 DNA reads TGCGCCAGCAGCCAAGGGACTAGCACAGATACGCAGTATTTT.

Here the CDR3 DNA reads TGTGCCAGCACCATTAGTAGGGCGGGAGCCTACGAGCAGTACTTC. Amino acid sequence: CASTISRAGAYEQYF. The chain couples TRBV7-2 to TRBJ2-7; TRBD2 agrees at 7 bases. V trimming: 7 bases; J trimming: 2 bases; junction bases outside the gene matches: 11. The CDR3 runs to 15 residues. Germline V gene sequence: CDR1 SGHTA, CDR2 FQGNSA.

On this clone itself: The sample carries other DNA sequences with the same CDR3. This sequence joins TRBV9 and TRBJ2-7; 9 bases are shared with TRBD2. This CDR3 region has 14 residues. J lost 4 bases, V lost 0 bases, and 2 bases had no gene match. CDR1 SGDLS and CDR2 YYNGEE come from the germline V gene. CDR3 sequence (DNA): TGTGCCAGCAGCGTAGGTGCGGGGGGGTACGAGCAGTACTTC. Translating gives CASSVGAGGYEQYF.

The chain links TRBV19 to TRBJ2-1; 7 bases are shared with TRBD2. Germline-derived CDR1 and CDR2 are LNHDA and SQIVND (reference sequence). Losses at the gene ends were 3 bases for V and 8 bases for J; bases not matched to a gene: 13. This CDR3 has 16 residues. The DNA for the CDR3 is TGTGCCAGTAGTATTGGTCGCGGGGGAGCGTCGGATGAGCAGTTCTTC. Its translation is CASSIGRGGASDEQFF.

This clone was seen only a few times. The genes are TRBV28 and TRBJ2-2; maybe TRBD1 (6 bases). Trimming took off 8 bases at V and 4 bases at J, with 17 bases between the two ends. This CDR3 has 15 amino acids. Germline lookup yields CDR1 MDHEN and CDR2 SYDVKM. DNA of the CDR3: TGTGCCAGCTATTACCCCAGGGGTAGCACCGGGGAGCTGTTTTTT. As protein: CASYYPRGSTGELFF. Drawing the rest from reference TRBV28 and TRBJ2-2, the complete variable domain is DVKVTQSSRYLVKRTGEKVFLECVQDMDHENMFWYRQDPGLGLRLIYFSYDVKMKEKGDIPEGYSVSREKKERFSLILESASTNQTSMYLCASYYPRGSTGELFFGEGSRLTVL.

This chain connects TRBV9 to TRBJ2-7; 11 bases match TRBD2. Germline loops: CDR1 SGDLS, CDR2 YYNGEE. The CDR3 runs to 15 residues. Trimming cost V 3 bases and J 1 base; bases outside gene matches: 3. The CDR3 sequence: CASSGGTSGSYEQYF. The DNA for the CDR3 is TGTGCCAGCAGCGGGGGGACTAGCGGATCCTACGAGCAGTACTTC.

The gene calls are TRBV7-8 and TRBJ2-2; tentative D call: TRBD2 (6 bases). V was shortened by 4 bases and J by 0 bases, with 18 bases between the two germline ends. The CDR3 totals 18 residues. Germline CDR1 is SGHVS and CDR2 is FQNEAQ. The CDR3 here is CASSYTHSGGANTGELFF. CDR3 coding DNA: TGTGCCAGCAGCTACACTCACTCCGGGGGAGCGAACACCGGGGAGCTGTTTTTT.

The chain recombines TRBV18 with TRBJ1-4; D remains ambiguous. V lost 2 bases and J lost 4, with 17 bases in between. Germline loops: CDR1 KGHSH, CDR2 LQKENI. CDR3 length: 17 amino acids. DNA for the CDR3: TGTGCCAGCTCACCATCAGTGGGCCGCGGGGATAATGAAAAACTGTTTTTT. Translating gives CASSPSVGRGDNEKLFF.

The V and J genes are TRBV6-2 or TRBV6-3 and TRBJ2-1; TRBD2 matches 7 bases. This CDR3 is 16 amino acids long. The trim removed 0 bases at V and 7 bases at J, leaving 9 bases unmatched. Germline CDR1 and CDR2: MNHEY and SVGEGT. CDR3: CASSYSRWTSTNEQFF. Here the CDR3 DNA reads TGTGCCAGCAGTTACTCTAGGTGGACTAGTACGAATGAGCAGTTCTTC.

The chain uses TRBV3-1 (or the pseudogene TRBV3-2) and TRBJ2-3; 13 bases are shared with TRBD2. Germline lookup yields CDR1 LGHDT and CDR2 YNNKEL (reference sequence). With 0 bases clipped from V and 3 bases from J, the junction kept 3 bases outside the gene matches. The CDR3 extends over 17 amino acids. CDR3 in amino acids: CASSQDRTSGRTDTQYF. The CDR3 nucleotides read TGTGCCAGCAGCCAAGATCGGACTAGCGGGAGAACAGATACGCAGTATTTT.

This clone was recorded a few times. V usage is TRBV30 and J usage is TRBJ1-4; a weak D match, TRBD1 (5 bases). The CDR3 totals 13 residues. Trimming removed 3 bases at V and 5 bases at J, with 10 bases between. Germline values: CDR1 GTSNPN, CDR2 SVGIG (reference sequence). The CDR3 DNA reads TGTGCCTGGAGCCTCCAGGGCAATGAAAAACTGTTTTTT. Residues: CAWSLQGNEKLFF.

The V gene is TRBV5-5, the J gene TRBJ1-5; D ambiguous. V was shortened by 0 bases and J by 0 bases, with 4 bases between the two germline ends. Germline-derived CDR1 and CDR2 are SGHKS and YYEKEE (reference sequence). The CDR3 runs to 14 residues. The CDR3 spells CASSLDSSNQPQHF. The CDR3 DNA reads as TGTGCCAGCAGCTTGGACAGTAGCAATCAGCCCCAGCATTTT.

This clone was found once. J is TRBJ2-1 and V is TRBV28; 7 bases align to TRBD2. V lost 4 bases to trimming and J lost 6 bases; unmatched junction nucleotides: 15. The CDR3 has 17 residues. Germline V gene lookup returns CDR1 MDHEN and CDR2 SYDVKM. The DNA for the CDR3 is TGTGCCAGCAGTTCCTCCCTTGGTAGCGGGTCCCTCAATGAGCAGTTCTTC. It encodes CASSSSLGSGSLNEQFF.

The genes are TRBV30 and TRBJ2-7; TRBD1 matches at 9 bases. Trimming removed 0 bases from V and 3 bases from J; junction bases left unmatched: 9. Germline CDR1 GTSNPN, CDR2 SVGIG (reference sequence). The CDR3 totals 16 residues. The DNA for the CDR3 is TGTGCCTGGAGTGTACGCCGGACAGGGGACATCTACGAGCAGTACTTC. Translated, it gives CAWSVRRTGDIYEQYF.

This chain links TRBV28 with TRBJ1-4; D perhaps matches TRBD1 (5 bases). This CDR3 is 14 amino acids long. V shed 3 bases and J shed 8 bases, with 13 bases lying between them. Germline lookup yields CDR1 MDHEN and CDR2 SYDVKM. The CDR3 DNA reads TGTGCCAGCAGTTTTCTGGAGGGGAGGGAAAAACTGTTTTTT. It codes for CASSFLEGREKLFF.

This chain uses TRBV27 with TRBJ2-1, with 7 nucleotides matching TRBD1. After removal of 3 bases from V and 2 bases from J, the junction contained 13 bases not matched to a gene. The CDR3 length is 18 residues. The germline V gene has CDR1 MNHEY and CDR2 SMNVEV (reference sequence). CDR3 protein: CASSLGLQGIRTYNEQFF. CDR3 coding DNA: TGTGCCAGCAGTTTGGGGCTACAGGGGATAAGGACCTACAATGAGCAGTTCTTC.

This clone was observed a single time. V gene TRBV22-1 combines with J gene TRBJ1-3. TRBV22-1 is a recognized pseudogene. The length of the CDR3 is 17 residues. This CDR3 is CPGTGGTTLSSGNTIYF. Written as DNA, the CDR3 is TGTCCTGGGACCGGGGGGACGACGCTCTCCTCTGGAAACACCATATATTTT.

This clone has a handful of counts. The chain links TRBV9 to TRBJ1-6, with D tentatively TRBD1 (6 bases). The V end was cut by 0 bases, the J end by 7 bases, with 11 bases between. Germline V gene lookup returns CDR1 SGDLS and CDR2 YYNGEE. There are 15 residues in the CDR3. CDR3 nucleotide sequence: TGTGCCAGCAGCGTAGCTCGGCAGGGGAATTCACCCCTCCACTTT. Translating gives CASSVARQGNSPLHF.

The J gene is TRBJ2-2, the V gene TRBV27, with D hard to call. Germline V gene data show CDR1 as MNHEY and CDR2 as SMNVEV (reference sequence). There are 13 residues in the CDR3. Trimming took 3 bases from V and 6 from J, leaving 8 bases between them. The CDR3 here is CASSFVGAGELFF. The DNA of the CDR3 is TGTGCCAGCAGTTTTGTAGGAGCCGGGGAGCTGTTTTTT.

This chain joins TRBV21-1 and TRBJ1-6; the table names TRBD1, a call not compared with the DNA. TRBV21-1 is a pseudogene. The CDR3 loop spans 15 amino acids. CDR3 region: CASSRRDSDNSPLHF. CDR3 in DNA: TGTGCCAGCAGCAGACGGGACAGCGATAATTCACCCCTCCACTTT.

J is TRBJ2-7 and V is TRBV3-1 (or the pseudogene TRBV3-2), with TRBD2 matching 8 bases. The CDR3 is 15 residues long. The germline V gene encodes CDR1 LGHDT and CDR2 YNNKEL (reference sequence). With 1 base clipped from V and 6 bases from J, the junction kept 8 bases outside the gene matches. The CDR3 DNA reads as TGTGCCAGCAGCCAAGTAGGCCGGGGGGGTGGCGAGCAGTACTTC. The encoded protein is CASSQVGRGGGEQYF.

This sequence joins TRBV6-5 and TRBJ2-1, with 8 bases matching TRBD1. Germline CDR1 MNHEY, CDR2 SVGAGI. This CDR3 has 15 amino acids. V shed 4 bases and J 3 bases; nucleotides not matched to a gene: 5. CDR3 bases: TGTGCCAGCAGTTCGGGACAGGCGGGCTACAATGAGCAGTTCTTC. This translates into CASSSGQAGYNEQFF.